The clone carrying this TCR beta chain was detected a few times. J was trimmed by 4 bases and V by 7 bases; bases with no gene match: 7. This CDR3 is built from 14 residues. CDR1 is SGHVS, CDR2 FQNEAQ, per germline. This sample stems from a study of type 1 regulatory T cells. Each CDR3 protein gets one entry after TCRdb re-called the reads with MiXCR. The repertoire holds some 89,000 distinct CDR3 sequences, with roughly a third as singletons. The receptor comes from a human donor in good health. The material sequenced was CD4+ T cells, either the whole sample or a sorted fraction (not recorded which). The rearrangement joins TRBV7-8 to TRBJ2-5, with 9 positions matching TRBD2. The CDR3, as DNA: TGTGCCAGCATCATAAGCGGGAGGCGAGAGACCCAGTACTTC. Amino acids: CASIISGRRETQYF.